Listed below are T cell receptor beta chains from one sample, sequenced in a study of blood T cell repertoires in COVID-19. Produced via immunoSEQ multiplex PCR; TCRdb's table is partial and in-frame only. The top ten hold about 2.2% of the sample, which has approximately 280,000 clones, about 86% seen once. What was sequenced was peripheral blood. These receptors all stem from a woman aged 30 to 39 who had recovered from COVID-19. The CDR3 runs from the conserved cysteine through the conserved F or W. Each record gives: clone size, J gene, V gene, D gene, CDR3 DNA, CDR3 protein. A D gene is named only where the DNA matches it firmly. Part of the rows lack a size; the others show once, few, many or a class for expanded clones.

size: .; J: TRBJ1-4; V: TRBV7-3; D: .; DNA: TGTGCCAGCAGCTTTGGGCAGGGCGTAACTAATGAAAAACTGTTTTTT; CDR3: CASSFGQGVTNEKLFF
size: .; J: TRBJ2-1; V: TRBV24-1; D: .; DNA: TGTGCCACCAGTGATTTGGAGTACAATGAGCAGTTCTTC; CDR3: CATSDLEYNEQFF
size: .; J: TRBJ2-5; V: TRBV7-3; D: .; DNA: TGTGCCAGCAGCCAAGGGACTCGGGAGACCCAGTACTTC; CDR3: CASSQGTRETQYF
size: once; J: TRBJ2-1; V: TRBV19; D: TRBD2; DNA: TGTGCCAGTAGTATTCTCGTGCTAGCGGGAGCATACAATGAGCAGTTCTTC; CDR3: CASSILVLAGAYNEQFF
size: .; J: TRBJ2-1; V: TRBV19; D: .; DNA: TGTGCCAGTAGCCCTACCTCCTACAATGAGCAGTTCTTC; CDR3: CASSPTSYNEQFF
size: .; J: TRBJ2-2; V: TRBV14; D: TRBD2; DNA: TGTGCCAGCAGCCAAGGGCGGGGGAGGCCCGGGGAGCTGTTTTTT; CDR3: CASSQGRGRPGELFF
size: .; J: TRBJ2-7; V: TRBV9; D: TRBD2; DNA: TGTGCCAGCAGCGTAATTAGCGGGAGCCACGAGCAGTACTTC; CDR3: CASSVISGSHEQYF
size: once; J: TRBJ2-1; V: TRBV11-2; D: .; DNA: TGTGCCAGCAGTCCACTAGCGGGCCCAGGGGGCGAGCAGTTCTTC; CDR3: CASSPLAGPGGEQFF
size: .; J: TRBJ1-2; V: TRBV13; D: TRBD1; DNA: TGTGCCAGCAGCTTAGTGGGGACAGGGGGTGCTTCAAACTATGGCTACACCTTC; CDR3: CASSLVGTGGASNYGYTF
size: .; J: TRBJ1-2; V: TRBV5-1; D: TRBD1; DNA: TGCGCCAGCAGGGAAACAGGGGGAACAAACTATGGCTACACCTTC; CDR3: CASRETGGTNYGYTF
size: .; J: TRBJ2-7; V: TRBV2; D: TRBD2; DNA: TGTGCCAGCAGTGGCGAAGCGGGGGGCCGGTGGGAGCAGTACTTC; CDR3: CASSGEAGGRWEQYF
size: once; J: TRBJ1-2; V: TRBV7-9; D: TRBD1; DNA: TGTGCCAGCAGCTTTGCAGGACAGGGGGCGGGAGGCTACACCTTC; CDR3: CASSFAGQGAGGYTF
size: .; J: TRBJ1-2; V: TRBV2; D: TRBD1; DNA: TGTGCCAGCGAGGGGGCGCCGGCCGAGGGCTACACCTTC; CDR3: CASEGAPAEGYTF
size: .; J: TRBJ2-7; V: TRBV21-1; D: .; DNA: TGTGCCAGCAGCGTCCAGCCGGGGGGAGGGGCCTTATCCTACGAGCAGTACTTC; CDR3: CASSVQPGGGALSYEQYF
size: .; J: TRBJ2-6; V: TRBV7-9; D: .; DNA: TGTGCCAGCAGCTTACTCGGACAGTCTGGCTACTCTGGGGCCAACGTCCTGACTTTC; CDR3: CASSLLGQSGYSGANVLTF
size: .; J: TRBJ2-3; V: TRBV29-1; D: TRBD2; DNA: TGCAGCGCCGGGAGCCGGGGGGGCTTCACAGATACGCAGTATTTT; CDR3: CSAGSRGGFTDTQYF
size: .; J: TRBJ2-2; V: TRBV5-4; D: .; DNA: TGTGCCTTGACCGGACTCACCGGGGAGCTGTTTTTT; CDR3: CALTGLTGELFF
size: few; J: TRBJ1-2; V: TRBV2; D: .; DNA: TGTGCCAGCAGTGGGTCCCTAAAAGAGTATGGCTACACCTTC; CDR3: CASSGSLKEYGYTF
size: .; J: TRBJ2-7; V: TRBV5-1; D: TRBD1; DNA: TGCGCCAGCAGCTTGGGTCAGGGGGTGCCCTACGAGCAGTACTTC; CDR3: CASSLGQGVPYEQYF
size: .; J: TRBJ2-1; V: TRBV3-1/TRBV3-2; D: TRBD2; DNA: TGTGCCAGCAGCCGGGGGCTAGCGGGGAGGAGCTCCTACAATGAGCAGTTCTTC; CDR3: CASSRGLAGRSSYNEQFF
size: .; J: TRBJ1-2; V: TRBV6-1; D: .; DNA: TGTGCCAGCAGTGAATCCCCAGGGGAAGACTATGGCTACACCTTC; CDR3: CASSESPGEDYGYTF
size: .; J: TRBJ2-1; V: TRBV28; D: TRBD1; DNA: TGTGCCAGCACCGAGGGCCCAGGGGGACACAATGAGCAGTTCTTC; CDR3: CASTEGPGGHNEQFF
size: once; J: TRBJ2-4; V: TRBV5-1; D: TRBD1; DNA: TGCGCCAGCAGCTCCACAGGGGAGCGCGTACCCAAAAACATTCAGTACTTC; CDR3: CASSSTGERVPKNIQYF
size: .; J: TRBJ1-2; V: TRBV2; D: TRBD1; DNA: TGTGCCAGGGATCTTTCGGGACAGATCTATGGCTACACCTTC; CDR3: CARDLSGQIYGYTF
size: .; J: TRBJ2-7; V: TRBV19; D: TRBD1; DNA: TGTGCCAGTAGCGGGGGACAGGGCTACGAGCAGTACTTC; CDR3: CASSGGQGYEQYF
size: .; J: TRBJ1-1; V: TRBV28; D: .; DNA: TGTGCCAGCAGTTTAAGTCGCAGGGAAGCTTTCTTT; CDR3: CASSLSRREAFF
size: .; J: TRBJ1-5; V: TRBV7-2; D: .; DNA: TGTGCCAGCAGCTTATCCGGGAGATACACAGAGCCCCAGCATTTT; CDR3: CASSLSGRYTEPQHF
size: .; J: TRBJ2-1; V: TRBV15; D: TRBD1; DNA: TGTGCCACCAGCAGAGTAAAAGGGGGCCGTGAGCAGTTCTTC; CDR3: CATSRVKGGREQFF
size: .; J: TRBJ2-7; V: TRBV7-9; D: TRBD1; DNA: TGTGCCACCAACCCGGGACAGGAAACCTACGAGCAGTACTTC; CDR3: CATNPGQETYEQYF
size: .; J: TRBJ2-7; V: TRBV7-2; D: .; DNA: TGTGCCAGCATGTCCGGGACAACACCCTACGAGCAGTACTTC; CDR3: CASMSGTTPYEQYF
size: once; J: TRBJ2-7; V: TRBV7-9; D: .; DNA: TGTGCCAGCAGCTTTTGGGGCCAGGGCGACTACGAGCAGTACTTC; CDR3: CASSFWGQGDYEQYF
size: few; J: TRBJ1-5; V: TRBV6-6; D: TRBD1; DNA: TGTGCCAGCAGTTACTCTGACAGGGACAATCAGCCCCAGCATTTT; CDR3: CASSYSDRDNQPQHF
size: .; J: TRBJ2-2; V: TRBV5-1; D: .; DNA: TGCGCCAGCAGCTTGGCGGAAGGCGGATCCGGGGAGCTGTTTTTT; CDR3: CASSLAEGGSGELFF
size: .; J: TRBJ2-3; V: TRBV4-1; D: TRBD2; DNA: TGCGCCAGCAGCCGGTCCGCGGGGGGAATCACAGATACGCAGTATTTT; CDR3: CASSRSAGGITDTQYF
size: .; J: TRBJ2-1; V: TRBV10-2; D: TRBD2; DNA: TGCGCCAGCAGGACTAGCGGGGGGGCCGGTGAGCAGTTCTTC; CDR3: CASRTSGGAGEQFF
size: .; J: TRBJ1-5; V: TRBV7-9; D: .; DNA: TGTGCCAGCAGCGGCCAGAGCGGCCAGCCCCAGCATTTT; CDR3: CASSGQSGQPQHF
size: .; J: TRBJ1-2; V: TRBV6-6; D: TRBD1; DNA: TGTGCCAGCAGTGCTCACCGGGACAGGGGTTATGGCTACACCTTC; CDR3: CASSAHRDRGYGYTF
size: .; J: TRBJ1-4; V: TRBV4-2; D: .; DNA: TGTGCCAGCAGCCAAGATGAGGGAGATGAAAAACTGTTTTTT; CDR3: CASSQDEGDEKLFF
size: few; J: TRBJ1-5; V: TRBV19; D: .; DNA: TGTGCCACGAGGACACCCTATAGCAATCAGCCCCAGCATTTT; CDR3: CATRTPYSNQPQHF
size: .; J: TRBJ2-7; V: TRBV7-8; D: TRBD1; DNA: TGTGCCAGCAGCCACAGACAGGGCGCGCAGTACTTC; CDR3: CASSHRQGAQYF
size: .; J: TRBJ2-3; V: TRBV5-6; D: TRBD1; DNA: TGTGCCAGCAGCTCCCGAGCCTGGGACAGAACTGTAGATACGCAGTATTTT; CDR3: CASSSRAWDRTVDTQYF
size: few; J: TRBJ1-4; V: TRBV2; D: TRBD1; DNA: TGTGCCAGCCGGGACAGGGTCGGGCTTGAAAAACTGTTTTTT; CDR3: CASRDRVGLEKLFF
size: .; J: TRBJ1-1; V: TRBV4-1; D: TRBD1; DNA: TGCGCCAGCAGCCATGTAATAATGCCGGGACAGGGTCTAACTGAAGCTTTCTTT; CDR3: CASSHVIMPGQGLTEAFF
size: .; J: TRBJ1-1; V: TRBV4-1; D: .; DNA: TGCGCCAGCAGCCAAGATAGCCTCGGGGGCACTGAAGCTTTCTTT; CDR3: CASSQDSLGGTEAFF
size: once; J: TRBJ2-5; V: TRBV5-1; D: TRBD1; DNA: TGCGCCAGCAGCGGAGGGGACAGGCAAGAGACCCAGTACTTC; CDR3: CASSGGDRQETQYF
size: .; J: TRBJ1-2; V: TRBV29-1; D: TRBD1; DNA: TGCAGCGTTTCCGGGACAGGGTATGATCCCTATGGCTACACCTTC; CDR3: CSVSGTGYDPYGYTF